This entry concerns a single TCR beta chain. The CDR3 is 17 residues long. The junction had 5 bases not matched to a gene; V was cut back by 6 bases and J by 2 bases. Each CDR3 protein gets one entry after TCRdb re-called the 5' RACE reads with MiXCR. This sample has 95,000 to 100,000 distinct CDR3 sequences, with under 7% found just once. This sample stems from a study of T cells after yellow fever vaccination. The chain recombines TRBV12-3 or TRBV12-4 with TRBJ2-6, with 12 bases identical to TRBD1. The sample here was CD8+ T cells sorted from PBMCs, taken 10 days after the yellow fever booster vaccination. The clonotype comes from a young man who received the YFV17D yellow fever vaccine. The CDR3 DNA sequence: TGTGCCAGCAGGTCCGGGACAGGGGGCGCTGGGGCCAACGTCCTGACTTTC. This translates into CASRSGTGGAGANVLTF.